Below are 14 T cell receptor beta chains sequenced from a single sample in a study of cytotoxic CD8 clonotypes in ibrutinib-treated CLL. Measured with immunoSEQ multiplex PCR; TCRdb has only the in-frame clones, and not every one. The data hold approximately 160,000 clones, with around nine tenths observed a single time. This sample comprised PBMCs, obtained at disease progression, from a patient treated with ibrutinib. All receptors come from a human donor with chronic lymphocytic leukemia.

V usage is TRBV11-3 and J usage is TRBJ1-1, with D possibly matching TRBD1 (6 bases). V lost 5 bases, J lost 5 bases, and 27 bases lay in between. This CDR3 comprises 18 residues. Germline V gene sequence: CDR1 SGHNT, CDR2 YENEEA. For the CDR3, the DNA is TGTGCCAGCAGCCCATCGCTTGGTAACTCTTGGGGGGCTACTGAAGCTTTCTTT. It codes for CASSPSLGNSWGATEAFF. Based on the CDR3 plus reference TRBV11-3 and TRBJ1-1, the full variable domain is EAGVVQSPRYKIIEKKQPVAFWCNPISGHNTLYWYLQNLGQGPELLIRYENEEAVDDSQLPKDRFSAERLKGVDSTLKIQPAELGDSAVYLCASSPSLGNSWGATEAFFGQGTRLTVV.

The count of this clone is one. This CDR3 is CASSSSGTDLRSEKLFF. The DNA for the CDR3 is TGCGCCAGCAGCTCAAGCGGGACAGATTTAAGAAGTGAAAAACTGTTTTTT. The chain uses TRBV5-1 and TRBJ1-4, with 7 bases lining up with TRBD1. Trimming took 3 bases from V and 7 from J; bases not matched to a gene: 15. CDR3 length equals 17 residues. Germline V lookup: CDR1 SGHRS, CDR2 YFSETQ.

The genes are TRBV7-3 and TRBJ2-1; TRBD2 agrees at 10 bases. The CDR3 spans 15 residues. Germline trimming cut 1 base from V and 9 bases from J; bases unmatched to any gene: 6. Germline values: CDR1 SGHTA, CDR2 FQGTGA. The chain's CDR3 is CASSLMGLAFGEQFF. The CDR3 DNA is TGTGCCAGCAGCTTAATGGGACTAGCGTTCGGTGAGCAGTTCTTC.

V gene TRBV5-1 combines with J gene TRBJ2-2; possible D gene TRBD2, 6 bases. In germline, CDR1 is SGHRS, CDR2 YFSETQ. This CDR3 is built from 15 residues. V lost 0 bases, J lost 4 bases, and 10 bases lay in between. The CDR3 spells CASSLGGAGTGELFF. The DNA of the CDR3 is TGCGCCAGCAGCTTGGGGGGAGCGGGCACCGGGGAGCTGTTTTTT.

The V call is TRBV7-9, the J call TRBJ1-2, with 7 bases identical to TRBD1. Losses at the gene ends were 11 bases for V and 3 bases for J; bases not matched to a gene: 6. The CDR3 length is 12 residues. Germline CDR1 and CDR2: SEHNR and FQNEAQ (reference sequence). The DNA for the CDR3 is TGTGCCGGAGACAGGGAAGACTATGGCTACACCTTC. Translating it yields CAGDREDYGYTF.

This clone has just one count. The chain uses TRBV7-6 and TRBJ1-1; 7 positions agree with TRBD1. The germline gives CDR1 SGHVS, CDR2 FNYEAQ. V was clipped by 5 bases and J by 0 bases; unmatched bases: 6. CDR3 size: 15 residues. CDR3 sequence: CASSRTTGMNTEAFF. In nucleotides, the CDR3 is TGTGCCAGCAGCCGAACGACAGGGATGAACACTGAAGCTTTCTTT.

The V call is TRBV19, the J call TRBJ2-1, with 12 nucleotides matching TRBD2. Germline V gene lookup returns CDR1 LNHDA and CDR2 SQIVND (reference sequence). The CDR3 has 15 amino acids. V gave up 4 bases and J gave up 7 bases; unmatched junction bases: 5. The CDR3 reads CASSNRGTSGNEQFF. The DNA for the CDR3 is TGTGCCAGTAGTAACCGGGGGACTAGCGGGAATGAGCAGTTCTTC.

The rearrangement joins TRBV30 to TRBJ2-3; TRBD2 matches at 11 bases. This CDR3 is 18 amino acids long. Trimming took 2 bases from V and 3 from J; bases not matched to a gene: 13. From germline, CDR1 is GTSNPN and CDR2 SVGIG (reference sequence). Here the CDR3 reads CAWSNSPFASGRTDTQYF. The DNA for the CDR3 is TGTGCCTGGAGTAACTCACCATTCGCTAGCGGGAGGACAGATACGCAGTATTTT.

The genes are TRBV14 and TRBJ2-5, with TRBD2 matching over 13 bases. V was pared by 1 base and J by 4 bases, with 6 bases of the junction left unmatched. Germline V gene lookup returns CDR1 SGHDN and CDR2 FVKESK. This CDR3 has 17 residues. In nucleotides, the CDR3 is TGTGCCAGCAGCCAAGGGTTTGGACTAGCGGGAGTAGAGACCCAGTACTTC. Protein product: CASSQGFGLAGVETQYF.

This clone has only one observation. This chain joins TRBV9 and TRBJ2-1; 10 bases line up with TRBD2. CDR3 length equals 17 residues. Germline-derived CDR1 and CDR2 are SGDLS and YYNGEE. V was pared by 3 bases and J by 6 bases, with 12 bases of the junction left unmatched. CDR3 nucleotide sequence: TGTGCCAGCAGCGGCCTGGGGGCTAGCGGGAGTACCAATGAGCAGTTCTTC. This gives the protein CASSGLGASGSTNEQFF.

The chain couples TRBV5-1 to TRBJ2-1; perhaps D is TRBD1 or TRBD2 (5 bases each). Per the germline V gene, CDR1 is SGHRS and CDR2 is YFSETQ. This CDR3 spans 15 amino acids. V was pared by 1 base and J by 2 bases, with 10 bases between. CDR3 loop: CASSLRQGAYNEQFF. The CDR3 region has the DNA TGCGCCAGCAGCTTGAGGCAGGGAGCCTACAATGAGCAGTTCTTC.

The chain uses TRBV19 and TRBJ1-1; a weak D match, TRBD1 (5 bases). The CDR3 is made up of 15 amino acids. CDR1 is LNHDA and CDR2 is SQIVND in the germline V gene (reference sequence). V shed 10 bases and J shed 1 base, with 19 bases lying between them. The CDR3 coding sequence is TGTGCCACAACCCGGGGCTCAACTCCGAACACTGAAGCTTTCTTT. The encoded protein is CATTRGSTPNTEAFF.

This chain connects TRBV4-2 to TRBJ2-7, with 10 bases matching TRBD2. V shed 2 bases and J 3 bases; nucleotides not matched to a gene: 10. The CDR3 runs 17 residues. Germline V gives CDR1 LGHNA, CDR2 YNFKEQ. The DNA of the CDR3 is TGTGCCAGCAGCCAATATCTAGCGGGAGATATTGGCTACGAGCAGTACTTC. Its protein product is CASSQYLAGDIGYEQYF.

The chain has TRBV19 and TRBJ1-2; a possible D gene is TRBD1 (5 bases). The CDR3 runs to 15 residues. CDR1 and CDR2 (germline): LNHDA, SQIVND (reference sequence). V gave up 0 bases and J gave up 6 bases, with 14 bases separating them. The CDR3 loop reads CASSIDPTGFNGYTF. Here the CDR3 DNA reads TGTGCCAGTAGTATAGACCCCACAGGCTTCAATGGCTACACCTTC.